This T cell receptor (beta chain) was identified during a study of blood T cell repertoires in COVID-19. Study as a whole: Researchers got acute and convalescent COVID-19 samples from the United States, Italy and Spain. PBMCs, B-cell-depleted T cells, or T cells were the source of the cDNA or gDNA that made up the material.

The CDR3 is 12 residues long. Germline V gene sequence: CDR1 KGHDR, CDR2 SFDVKD. V dropped 7 bases and J dropped 2 bases, with 6 bases sitting between them. Ages ranged from about 18 to 89 years, with residence in around 24 US areas. Sequencing was performed with immunoSEQ multiplex PCR; in TCRdb, only in-frame clones are kept and a portion is missing. This table has hundreds of thousands of clones, 85% appearing once. The sequenced sample consisted of PBMCs or T cells enriched from blood (not recorded which). This chain links TRBV24-1 with TRBJ2-3, with D perhaps TRBD2 (5 bases). This TCR derives from a man aged 40-49 years who had recovered from COVID-19. The CDR3: CATRDFTDTQYF. The CDR3 DNA is TGTGCCACCAGGGACTTCACAGATACGCAGTATTTT.